This T cell receptor (beta chain) appears in the sequencing data of a study of breast tumors, draining lymph nodes, adjacent tissues. General study findings and limits: Findings are consistent with lymph node origin and intratumoral expansion of most tumor T cells. Tumor T cell lymph node origin was a supported hypothesis, not proven.

The germline gives CDR1 ENHRY, CDR2 SYGVKD. The CDR3 has 16 residues. Worth noting for this clonotype: The target antigen is unknown. At one end, the junction sequence differs from germline, possibly due to a read error.

Each CDR3 protein gets one entry after TCRdb re-called the multiplex PCR reads with MiXCR. The sample has about 15,000 distinct CDR3 sequences; around 50% are singletons. The material sequenced was tumor-adjacent breast tissue. This chain links TRBV10-3 with TRBJ2-7, with 13 bases identical to TRBD2. The source is a female donor with breast cancer. Some clones in this sample may be carry-over from other donors' samples. The CDR3 bases are TGTGCCATCAGTGAGTCGGGGACTAGCGGGATTTACGAGCAGTGCTTC. Protein sequence: CAISESGTSGIYEQCF.